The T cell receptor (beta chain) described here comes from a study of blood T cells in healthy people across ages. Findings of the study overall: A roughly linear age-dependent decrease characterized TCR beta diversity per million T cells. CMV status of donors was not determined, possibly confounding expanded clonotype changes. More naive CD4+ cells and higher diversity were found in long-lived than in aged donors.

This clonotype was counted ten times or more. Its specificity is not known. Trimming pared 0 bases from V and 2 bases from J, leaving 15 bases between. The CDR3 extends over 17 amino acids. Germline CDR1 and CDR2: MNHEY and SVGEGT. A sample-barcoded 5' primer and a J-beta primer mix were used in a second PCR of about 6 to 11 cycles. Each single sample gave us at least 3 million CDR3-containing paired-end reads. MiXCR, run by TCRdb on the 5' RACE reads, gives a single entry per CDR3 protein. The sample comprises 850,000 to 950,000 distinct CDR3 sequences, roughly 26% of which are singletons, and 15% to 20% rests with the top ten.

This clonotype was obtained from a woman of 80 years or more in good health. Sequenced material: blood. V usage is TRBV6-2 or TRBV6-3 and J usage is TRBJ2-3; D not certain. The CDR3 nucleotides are TGTGCCAGCAGTTACTCGAGGTCCGACCGGCCCACAGATACGCAGTATTTT. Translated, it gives CASSYSRSDRPTDTQYF.